A selection of T cell receptor beta chains follows, all from one sample in a study of T cells in Graves' hyperthyroidism and ophthalmopathy. A single record per CDR3 protein comes from TCRdb applying MiXCR to the multiplex PCR reads. In the table there are roughly 400,000 distinct CDR3 sequences, approximately 25% of which are singletons. Sequencing was performed on blood. The source is a man between 50 and 59 years old with Graves' hyperthyroidism. CDR3s leave out the opening cysteine and the closing phenylalanine or tryptophan.

TRBV12-3/TRBV12-4 | 13 | ASSPTGVFADTQY
TRBV19 | 14 | ASTNAQGAGANVLT
TRBV11-2 | 12 | ASSLVGASGEQY
TRBV4-1 | 12 | ASSQVSGGRGLF
TRBV2 | 13 | ASSEDLDNNEKLF
TRBV7-3 | 13 | ASSPQGAFTGELF
TRBV5-1 | 13 | ASSLDGIWISPLH
TRBV5-1 | 11 | ASSLEGPGELF
TRBV5-6 | 10 | ASSLEGEPQH
TRBV29-1 | 14 | SVRDRGHSSNQPQH
TRBV6-1 | 12 | ASSRTGGSDGYT
TRBV2 | 12 | ASIRQNMNTEAF
TRBV30 | 9 | AWEREETQY
TRBV6-1 | 11 | ASIPRGEETQY
TRBV12-3/TRBV12-4 | 13 | ASSLLNSGNTEAF
TRBV11-3 | 15 | ASSANSGRPSTDTQY
TRBV15 | 15 | AASRYRTGGETETQY
TRBV5-1 | 13 | ASSLGGGNTDTQY
TRBV5-1 | 13 | ASSATGTIQETQY
TRBV28 | 13 | ASSLPRTFTGELF
TRBV19 | 13 | ASSTQGIGLETQY
TRBV15 | 13 | ATSMGPLMTGELF
TRBV20-1 | 12 | SARARSLTDTQY
TRBV7-9 | 11 | ASSPRGSETQF
TRBV2 | 10 | ASSRENTEAF
TRBV4-1 | 11 | ASSGGGEGEAF
TRBV5-5 | 15 | ASSRSGGLAATNEQF
TRBV28 | 13 | ASSPGRGATDTQY
TRBV24-1 | 12 | ATSSSLSTDTQY
TRBV2 | 12 | ASSEYRDQETQY
TRBV30 | 14 | AWGTGLEFGEETQY
TRBV5-1 | 14 | ASSASSTTVAGEQY
TRBV12-3/TRBV12-4 | 12 | ASLSLRGTDTQY
TRBV6-1 | 12 | ASRGGGSGNTIY
TRBV11-1 | 13 | ASSPQGKETDTQY